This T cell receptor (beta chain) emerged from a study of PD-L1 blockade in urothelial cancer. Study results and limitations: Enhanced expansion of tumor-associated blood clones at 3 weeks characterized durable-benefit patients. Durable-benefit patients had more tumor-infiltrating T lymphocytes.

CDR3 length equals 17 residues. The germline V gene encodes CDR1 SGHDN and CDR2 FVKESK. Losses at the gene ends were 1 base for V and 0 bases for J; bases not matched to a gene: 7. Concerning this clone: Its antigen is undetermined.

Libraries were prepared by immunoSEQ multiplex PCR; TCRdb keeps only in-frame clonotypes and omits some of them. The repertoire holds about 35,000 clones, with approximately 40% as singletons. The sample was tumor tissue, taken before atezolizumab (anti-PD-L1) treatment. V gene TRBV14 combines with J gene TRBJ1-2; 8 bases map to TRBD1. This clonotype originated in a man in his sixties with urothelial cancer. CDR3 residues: CASSQAQGAIANYGYTF. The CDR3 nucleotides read TGTGCCAGCAGCCAAGCCCAGGGGGCCATAGCTAACTATGGCTACACCTTC.